A single TCR beta chain is shown here with its context. TCRdb called the 5' RACE reads again in MiXCR, with one record for every CDR3 protein. Among about 1.7 million distinct CDR3 sequences listed, 32% were seen once. The sample originates from a study of identical twins. This CDR3 comprises 13 residues. V gave up 4 bases and J gave up 6 bases; unmatched junction bases: 3. Germline CDR1 LNHDA, CDR2 SQIVND (reference sequence). The receptor was derived from a newborn girl in good health. The V and J genes are TRBV19 and TRBJ2-1; 7 bases match TRBD2. Sequencing was done on a sample of cord blood. The CDR3 nucleotides read TGTGCCAGTAGTAGCCTAGCGGCCAATGAGCAGTTCTTC. This translates into CASSSLAANEQFF.